This T cell receptor (beta chain) appears in the sequencing data of a study of blood T cell repertoires in COVID-19. As for the study in general: Samples representing acute and convalescent COVID-19 were sourced from the United States, Italy and Spain. T cells, B-cell-depleted T cells, or PBMCs provided the cDNA or gDNA that served as material.

Trimming stripped 1 base from V and 1 base from J, with 7 bases between. This CDR3 region has 14 residues. Looked up from germline, CDR1 is KGHSH and CDR2 is LQKENI. Original analysis: Amplified reference gene primers provided the basis for estimating nucleated cell counts. The protocol was immunoSEQ multiplex PCR, while the TCRdb copy is restricted to in-frame clones and leaves out a portion. V and J calls plus clone size are reproduced from that table; the DNA served to infer D and trimming. The sample lists 270,000 or so clones, approximately 86% occurring once. What was sequenced was peripheral blood. The V call is TRBV18, the J call TRBJ1-1, with a weak D call TRBD1 (6 bases). This clonotype was obtained from a young woman with acute or convalescent COVID-19. Here the CDR3 reads CASSPLTGNTEAFF. The CDR3 region has the DNA TGTGCCAGCTCACCACTGACAGGGAACACTGAAGCTTTCTTT.